The 16 T cell receptor beta chains given below trace back to one sample, sequenced in a study of blood T cell repertoires in COVID-19. Repertoires were generated with immunoSEQ multiplex PCR, while TCRdb's copy carries only in-frame clones and drops some. Seen here are roughly 50,000 clones, approximately 85% observed once, and the top ten hold about 9.4%. The sample consisted of peripheral blood. Receptors originate from a human donor in a cohort sampled during active COVID-19.

V and J are TRBV18 and TRBJ2-1, with TRBD2 matching 16 bases. Germline trimming cut 2 bases from V and 6 bases from J; bases unmatched to any gene: 19. CDR1 and CDR2 from the germline V gene are KGHSH and LQKENI. The CDR3 runs 22 residues. CDR3 DNA sequence: TGTGCCAGCTCACCAGTCCCGGGACTAGCGGGAGGGCCGGATAGCCGGTTCAATGAGCAGTTCTTC. Its protein product is CASSPVPGLAGGPDSRFNEQFF.

The chain employs TRBV2 and TRBJ1-5, with 7 nucleotides matching TRBD1. From germline, CDR1 is SNHLY and CDR2 FYNNEI. This CDR3 has 14 amino acids. Germline trimming cut 5 bases from V and 4 bases from J; bases unmatched to any gene: 5. The CDR3 nucleotides are TGTGCCAGCAGTCCCGGGACAGCTAATCAGCCCCAGCATTTT. This sequence encodes CASSPGTANQPQHF.

The chain joins TRBV27 to TRBJ2-7, with D uncertain. CDR1 and CDR2 (germline): MNHEY, SMNVEV (reference sequence). The CDR3 is 13 residues long. V lost 1 base and J 2 bases, leaving 6 bases between the germline ends. Written as DNA, the CDR3 is TGTGCCAGCAGTTTATATCTAGCCTACGAGCAGTACTTC. It codes for CASSLYLAYEQYF.

This CDR3 is CASSEGGPGQPQHF. The CDR3, as DNA: TGTGCCAGCAGTGAGGGAGGGCCCGGTCAGCCCCAGCATTTT. The rearrangement links TRBV6-1 to TRBJ1-5; the D is unclear. CDR3 length: 14 residues. Looked up from germline, CDR1 is MNHNS and CDR2 is SASEGT. Trimming cost V 3 bases and J 6 bases, with 12 bases left between them.

This clone was found once. This chain uses TRBV12-2 with TRBJ2-3; the D call TRBD1 from the table was never checked on the DNA. TRBV12-2 is assigned pseudogene status. This CDR3 is 15 amino acids long. CDR3 in DNA: TGTGCAAGTCGCTTCGGGACAGGGAGGCTGGATACGCAGTATTTT. Protein: CASRFGTGRLDTQYF.

The CDR3 loop reads CASSSLAGAEYEQYF. The CDR3 coding sequence is TGTGCCAGCAGCTCCCTAGCGGGAGCTGAGTACGAGCAGTACTTC. V is TRBV7-3 and J is TRBJ2-7; TRBD2 agrees at 10 bases. The V gene end was trimmed by 4 bases and the J gene end by 4 bases; junction bases not matched to a gene: 7. The CDR3 extends over 15 amino acids. Looked up from germline, CDR1 is SGHTA and CDR2 is FQGTGA.

The rearrangement links TRBV6-1 to TRBJ2-3; TRBD2 agrees at 8 bases. Germline V CDR1 and CDR2: MNHNS, SASEGT. Trimming removed 3 bases from V and 1 base from J; junction bases left unmatched: 3. This CDR3 is built from 15 residues. The CDR3 reads CASSELTSGTDTQYF. As DNA, the CDR3 is TGTGCCAGCAGTGAGCTGACTAGCGGCACAGATACGCAGTATTTT.

As to this clone: This same CDR3 is encoded by further DNA sequences in the sample. The chain employs TRBV5-1 and TRBJ2-7; D perhaps matches TRBD2 (5 bases). This CDR3 is built from 13 residues. Trimming removed 2 bases at V and 5 bases at J, with 11 bases between. Germline CDR1 is SGHRS and CDR2 is YFSETQ. The CDR3: CASSLPGNHEQYF. CDR3 nucleotide sequence: TGCGCCAGCAGCTTACCCGGGAACCACGAGCAGTACTTC.

V is TRBV10-2 and J is TRBJ1-2; a weak D match, TRBD1 (5 bases). V dropped 9 bases and J dropped 1 base, with 18 bases sitting between them. Germline V gives CDR1 WSHSY, CDR2 SAAADI. CDR3 length equals 15 residues. In DNA, the CDR3 is TGCGCCAGATGGGGGGTGGAGGATGGTAACTATGGCTACACCTTC. Amino acids: CARWGVEDGNYGYTF.

The CDR3 sequence is CASRMDRDTEAFF. CDR3 DNA sequence: TGTGCCAGCAGGATGGACAGGGACACTGAAGCTTTCTTT. The chain links TRBV28 to TRBJ1-1, with 8 positions matching TRBD1. V lost 6 bases, J lost 3 bases, and 3 bases stayed unmatched. This CDR3 is 13 amino acids long. Germline V lookup: CDR1 MDHEN, CDR2 SYDVKM.

The chain recombines TRBV5-1 with TRBJ2-2, with 10 positions matching TRBD2. Germline V gene lookup returns CDR1 SGHRS and CDR2 YFSETQ. There are 16 residues in the CDR3. V was pared by 5 bases and J by 5 bases, with 9 bases of the junction left unmatched. This chain's CDR3 is CASSRTSGIGTGELFF. DNA of the CDR3: TGCGCCAGCAGTCGTACTAGCGGGATAGGAACCGGGGAGCTGTTTTTT.

This chain uses TRBV19 with TRBJ1-2; no reliable D call. The CDR3 is 15 amino acids. Germline V gene data show CDR1 as LNHDA and CDR2 as SQIVND (reference sequence). Trimming cost V 0 bases and J 2 bases, with 10 bases left between them. CDR3 DNA sequence: TGTGCCAGTAGTATAGAGCGACATTCGAACTATGGCTACACCTTC. Translation gives CASSIERHSNYGYTF.

The chain combines TRBV2 with TRBJ1-5; D not certain. The germline gives CDR1 SNHLY, CDR2 FYNNEI. This CDR3 has 15 residues. Trimming took off 8 bases at V and 2 bases at J, with 16 bases between the two ends. The CDR3 spells CASSVQFLGNQPQHF. The CDR3 DNA reads TGTGCCAGCTCGGTACAGTTTTTGGGCAATCAGCCCCAGCATTTT.

The chain has TRBV11-2 and TRBJ1-2, with 7 bases matching TRBD1. From germline, CDR1 is SGHAT and CDR2 FQNNGV. Losses at the gene ends were 5 bases for V and 0 bases for J; bases not matched to a gene: 3. The CDR3 sequence is 14 residues long. The CDR3 nucleotides are TGTGCCAGCAGCATGGGGACAGCTAACTATGGCTACACCTTC. Residues: CASSMGTANYGYTF. Looking up the rest from reference TRBV11-2 and TRBJ1-2 gives the full variable domain: EAGVAQSPRYKIIEKRQSVAFWCNPISGHATLYWYQQILGQGPKLLIQFQNNGVVDDSQLPKDRFSAERLKGVDSTLKIQPAKLEDSAVYLCASSMGTANYGYTFGSGTRLTVV.

The V gene is TRBV6-6, the J gene TRBJ2-1, with 7 bases identical to TRBD2. The germline gives CDR1 MNHNY, CDR2 SVGAGI (reference sequence). The J segment lost 8 bases and the V segment lost 0 bases, leaving 10 bases of the junction unmatched. The CDR3 has 16 residues. The DNA of the CDR3 is TGTGCCAGCAGTTACTCTATTGGACTAGTTAACGATGAGCAGTTCTTC. The encoded protein is CASSYSIGLVNDEQFF.

V and J are TRBV10-3 and TRBJ1-2; the D is unclear. Deletions cut 5 bases from V and 4 bases from J, with 8 bases between. Per germline, CDR1 ENHRY and CDR2 SYGVKD. The CDR3 extends over 12 amino acids. CDR3 sequence: CAISPRGYGYTF. Here the CDR3 DNA reads TGTGCCATCAGTCCCCGGGGCTATGGCTACACCTTC.